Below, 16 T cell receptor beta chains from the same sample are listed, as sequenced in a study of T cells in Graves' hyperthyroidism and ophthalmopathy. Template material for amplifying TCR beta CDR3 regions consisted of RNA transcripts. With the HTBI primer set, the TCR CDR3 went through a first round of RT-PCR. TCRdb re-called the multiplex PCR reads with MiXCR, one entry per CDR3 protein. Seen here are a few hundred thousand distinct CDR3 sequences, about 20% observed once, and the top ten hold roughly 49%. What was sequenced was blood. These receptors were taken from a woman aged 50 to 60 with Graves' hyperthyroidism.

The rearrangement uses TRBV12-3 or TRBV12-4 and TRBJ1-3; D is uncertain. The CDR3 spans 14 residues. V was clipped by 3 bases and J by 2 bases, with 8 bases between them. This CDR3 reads CASSFYGAGNTIYF. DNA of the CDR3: TGTGCCAGCAGTTTTTACGGGGCTGGAAACACCATATATTTT.

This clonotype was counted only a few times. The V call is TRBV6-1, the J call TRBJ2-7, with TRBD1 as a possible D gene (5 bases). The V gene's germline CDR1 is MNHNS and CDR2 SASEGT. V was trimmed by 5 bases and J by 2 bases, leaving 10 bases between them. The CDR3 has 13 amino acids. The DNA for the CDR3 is TGTGCCAGCAGTCCCACAGGCACCTACGAGCAGTACGTC. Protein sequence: CASSPTGTYEQYV.

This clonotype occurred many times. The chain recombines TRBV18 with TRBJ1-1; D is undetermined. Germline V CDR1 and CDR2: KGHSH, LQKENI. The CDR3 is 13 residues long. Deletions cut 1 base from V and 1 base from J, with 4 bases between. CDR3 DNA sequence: TGTGCCAGCTCACCACAGCAGAACACTGAAGCTTTCTTT. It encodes CASSPQQNTEAFF.

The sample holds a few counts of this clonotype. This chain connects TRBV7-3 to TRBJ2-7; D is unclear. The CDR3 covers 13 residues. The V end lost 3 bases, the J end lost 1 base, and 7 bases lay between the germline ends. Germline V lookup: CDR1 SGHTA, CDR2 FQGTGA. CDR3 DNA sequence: TGTGCCAGCAGCTTTACGACTTCCTACGAGCAGTACTTC. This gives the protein CASSFTTSYEQYF.

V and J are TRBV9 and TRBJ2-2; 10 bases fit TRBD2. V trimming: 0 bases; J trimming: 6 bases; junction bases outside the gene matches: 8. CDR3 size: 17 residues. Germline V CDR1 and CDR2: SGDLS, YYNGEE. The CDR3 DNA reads TGTGCCAGCAGCGTAGAAGGGCTAGCGGGGGTGGCCGGGGAGCTGTTTTTT. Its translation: CASSVEGLAGVAGELFF. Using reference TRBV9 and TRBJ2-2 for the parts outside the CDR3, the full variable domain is DSGVTQTPKHLITATGQRVTLRCSPRSGDLSVYWYQQSLDQGLQFLIQYYNGEERAKGNILERFSAQQFPDLHSELNLSSLELGDSALYFCASSVEGLAGVAGELFFGEGSRLTVL.

CDR3 loop: CASRGGRWNEQFF. The CDR3 DNA reads TGTGCCAGCAGGGGCGGGAGATGGAATGAGCAGTTCTTC. V usage is TRBV27 and J usage is TRBJ2-1; TRBD2 matches 7 bases. From germline, CDR1 is MNHEY and CDR2 SMNVEV (reference sequence). Unmatched junction bases numbered 6, after V lost 6 bases and J lost 7 bases. This CDR3 is built from 13 residues.

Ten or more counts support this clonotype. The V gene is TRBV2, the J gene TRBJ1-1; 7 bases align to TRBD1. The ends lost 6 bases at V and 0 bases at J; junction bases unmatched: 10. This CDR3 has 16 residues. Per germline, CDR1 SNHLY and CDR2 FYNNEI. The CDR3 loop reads CASSRWGQLMNTEAFF. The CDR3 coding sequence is TGTGCCAGCAGCCGGTGGGGACAGCTTATGAACACTGAAGCTTTCTTT.

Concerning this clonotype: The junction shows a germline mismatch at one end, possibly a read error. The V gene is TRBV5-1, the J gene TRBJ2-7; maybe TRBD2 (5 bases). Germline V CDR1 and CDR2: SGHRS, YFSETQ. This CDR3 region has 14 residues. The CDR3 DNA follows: TGTGCCAGCAGCTTGGCCAGCGGCTCCTACGAGCAGTACTTC. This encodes CASSLASGSYEQYF.

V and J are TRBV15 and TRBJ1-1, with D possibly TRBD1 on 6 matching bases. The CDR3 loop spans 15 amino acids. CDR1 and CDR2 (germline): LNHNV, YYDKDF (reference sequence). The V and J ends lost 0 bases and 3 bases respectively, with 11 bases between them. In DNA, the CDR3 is TGTGCCACCAGCAGAGAGCACAGGGTTGACACTGAAGCTTTCTTT. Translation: CATSREHRVDTEAFF.

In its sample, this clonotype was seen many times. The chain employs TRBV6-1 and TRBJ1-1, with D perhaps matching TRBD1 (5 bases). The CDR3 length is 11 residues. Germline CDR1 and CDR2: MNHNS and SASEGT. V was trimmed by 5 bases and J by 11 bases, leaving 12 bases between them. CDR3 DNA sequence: TGTGCCAGCAGTAAAGTAGGGGTTGCTTTCTTT. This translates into CASSKVGVAFF.

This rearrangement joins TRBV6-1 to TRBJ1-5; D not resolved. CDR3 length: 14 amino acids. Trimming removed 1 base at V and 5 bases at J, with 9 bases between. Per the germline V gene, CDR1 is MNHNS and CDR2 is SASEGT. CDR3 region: CASSEVSGDQPQHF. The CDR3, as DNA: TGTGCCAGCAGTGAAGTATCGGGTGATCAGCCCCAGCATTTT.

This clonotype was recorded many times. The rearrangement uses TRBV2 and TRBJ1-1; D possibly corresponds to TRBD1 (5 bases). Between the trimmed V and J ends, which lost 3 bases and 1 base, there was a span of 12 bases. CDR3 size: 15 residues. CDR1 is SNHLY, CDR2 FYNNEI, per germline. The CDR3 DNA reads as TGTGCCAGCAGTGATGCAACAGGCGGGAACACTGAAGCTTTCTTT. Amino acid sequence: CASSDATGGNTEAFF.

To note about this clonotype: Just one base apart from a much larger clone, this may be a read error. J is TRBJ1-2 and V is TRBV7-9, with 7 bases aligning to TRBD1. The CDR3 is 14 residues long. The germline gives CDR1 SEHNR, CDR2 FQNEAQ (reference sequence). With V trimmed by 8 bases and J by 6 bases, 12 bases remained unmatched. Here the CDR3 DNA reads TGTGCCAGCGTCCAGAGTCCAGGGGGGGATGGCTACACCTTC. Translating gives CASVQSPGGDGYTF.

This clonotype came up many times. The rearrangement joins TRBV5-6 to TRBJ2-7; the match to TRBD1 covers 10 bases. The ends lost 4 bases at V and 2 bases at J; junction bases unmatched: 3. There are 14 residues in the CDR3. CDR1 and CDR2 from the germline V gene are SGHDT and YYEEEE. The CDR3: CASSAGTGAYEQYF. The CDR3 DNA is TGTGCCAGCAGCGCCGGGACAGGGGCCTACGAGCAGTACTTC.

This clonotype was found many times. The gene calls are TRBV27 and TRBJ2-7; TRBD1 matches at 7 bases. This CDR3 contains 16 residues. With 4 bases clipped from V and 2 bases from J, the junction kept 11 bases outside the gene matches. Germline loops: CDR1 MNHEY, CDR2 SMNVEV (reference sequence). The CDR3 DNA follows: TGTGCCAGCAGTTCCCCTAGGACAGGATCCCCCTACGAGCAGTACGTC. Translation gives CASSSPRTGSPYEQYV.

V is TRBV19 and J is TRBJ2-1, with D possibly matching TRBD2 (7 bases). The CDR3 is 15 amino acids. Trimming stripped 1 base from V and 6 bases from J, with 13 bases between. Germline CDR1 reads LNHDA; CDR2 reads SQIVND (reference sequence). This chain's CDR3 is CASSIGGGQSNEQFF. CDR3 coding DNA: TGTGCCAGTAGTATAGGGGGGGGCCAGTCCAATGAGCAGTTCTTC.